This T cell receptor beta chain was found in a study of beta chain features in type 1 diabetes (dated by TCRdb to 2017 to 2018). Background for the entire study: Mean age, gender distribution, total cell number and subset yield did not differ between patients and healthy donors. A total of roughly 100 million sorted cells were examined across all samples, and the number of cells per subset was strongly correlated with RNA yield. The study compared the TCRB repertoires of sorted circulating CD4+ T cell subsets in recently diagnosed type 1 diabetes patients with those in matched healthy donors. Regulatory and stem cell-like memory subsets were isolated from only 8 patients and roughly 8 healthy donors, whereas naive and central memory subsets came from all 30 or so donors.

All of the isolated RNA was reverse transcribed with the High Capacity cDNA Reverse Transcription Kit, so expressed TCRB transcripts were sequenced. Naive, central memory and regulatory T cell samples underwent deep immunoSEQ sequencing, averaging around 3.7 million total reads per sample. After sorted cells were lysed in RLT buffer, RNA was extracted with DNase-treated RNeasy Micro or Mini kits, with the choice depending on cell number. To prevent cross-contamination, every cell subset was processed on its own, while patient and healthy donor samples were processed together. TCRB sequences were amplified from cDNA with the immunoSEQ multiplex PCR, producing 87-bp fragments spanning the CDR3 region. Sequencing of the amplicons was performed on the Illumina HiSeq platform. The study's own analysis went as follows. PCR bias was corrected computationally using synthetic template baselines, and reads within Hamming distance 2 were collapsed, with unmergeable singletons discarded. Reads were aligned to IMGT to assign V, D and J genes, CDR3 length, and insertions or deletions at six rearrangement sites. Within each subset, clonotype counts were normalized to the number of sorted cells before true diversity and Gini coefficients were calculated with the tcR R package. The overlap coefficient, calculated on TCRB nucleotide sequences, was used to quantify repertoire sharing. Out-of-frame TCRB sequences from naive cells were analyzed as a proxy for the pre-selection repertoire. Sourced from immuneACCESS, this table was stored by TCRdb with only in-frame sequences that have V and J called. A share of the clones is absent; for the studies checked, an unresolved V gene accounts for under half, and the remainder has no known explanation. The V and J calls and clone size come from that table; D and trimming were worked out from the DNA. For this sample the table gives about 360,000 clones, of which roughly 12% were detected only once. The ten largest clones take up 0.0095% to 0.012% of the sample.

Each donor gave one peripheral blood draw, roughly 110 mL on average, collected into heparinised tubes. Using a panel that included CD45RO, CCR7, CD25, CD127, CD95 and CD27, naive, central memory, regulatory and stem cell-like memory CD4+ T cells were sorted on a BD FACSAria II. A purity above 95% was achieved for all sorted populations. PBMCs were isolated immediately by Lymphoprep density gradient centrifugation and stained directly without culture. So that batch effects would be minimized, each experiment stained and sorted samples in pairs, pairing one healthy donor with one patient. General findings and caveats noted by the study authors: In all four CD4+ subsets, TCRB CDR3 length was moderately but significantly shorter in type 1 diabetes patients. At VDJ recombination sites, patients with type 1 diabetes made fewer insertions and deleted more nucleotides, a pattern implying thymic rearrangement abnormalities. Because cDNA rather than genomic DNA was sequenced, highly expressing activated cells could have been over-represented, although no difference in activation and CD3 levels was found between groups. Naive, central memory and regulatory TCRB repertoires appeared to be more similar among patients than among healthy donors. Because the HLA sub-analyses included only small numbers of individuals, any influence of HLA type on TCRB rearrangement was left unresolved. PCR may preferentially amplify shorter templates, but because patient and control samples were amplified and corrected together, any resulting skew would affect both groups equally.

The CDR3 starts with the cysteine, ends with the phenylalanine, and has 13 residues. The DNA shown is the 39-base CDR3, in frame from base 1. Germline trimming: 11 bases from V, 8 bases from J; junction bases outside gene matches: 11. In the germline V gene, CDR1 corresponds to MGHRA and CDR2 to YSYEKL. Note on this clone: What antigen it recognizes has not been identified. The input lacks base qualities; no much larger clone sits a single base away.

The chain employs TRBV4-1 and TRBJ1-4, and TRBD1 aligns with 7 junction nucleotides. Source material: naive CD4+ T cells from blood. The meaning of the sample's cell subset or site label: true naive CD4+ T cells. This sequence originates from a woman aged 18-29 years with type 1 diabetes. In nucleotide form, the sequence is TGCGCCTGTCGGGACAGCGTGAACGAAAAACTGTTTTTT. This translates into CACRDSVNEKLFF.